Listed below are T cell receptor beta chains from one sample, sequenced in a study of Graves' ophthalmopathy and Graves' hyperthyroidism. A single record per CDR3 protein comes from TCRdb applying MiXCR to the multiplex PCR reads. This table has about 1.1 million distinct CDR3 sequences, less than 45% appearing once. Input material: peripheral blood or thyroid tissue (not recorded which). The receptor set was obtained from an adult man with Graves' hyperthyroidism. Both conserved end residues are part of each CDR3. The order of the fields is D gene, J gene, clone size, V gene, CDR3 protein, CDR3 DNA. D genes are given only for firm matches. Size tells how often a clone was seen (once, few, many) or the class of an expanded clone, and some rows leave it out.

d_call: TRBD2; j_call: TRBJ2-2; clone_size: -; v_call: TRBV7-9; cdr3_aa: CASSFNRAGLTGELFF; cdr3_nt: TGTGCCAGCAGCTTTAATCGAGCGGGATTAACCGGGGAGCTGTTTTTT
d_call: TRBD2; j_call: TRBJ2-5; clone_size: few; v_call: TRBV5-1; cdr3_aa: CASSFRIRFSRGGETQYF; cdr3_nt: TGCGCCAGCAGCTTCAGAATAAGATTTTCGCGGGGGGGAGAGACCCAGTACTTC
d_call: TRBD1; j_call: TRBJ2-5; clone_size: -; v_call: TRBV7-2; cdr3_aa: CASSVETGGAQETQYF; cdr3_nt: TGTGCCAGCAGCGTAGAGACAGGGGGGGCCCAAGAGACCCAGTACTTC
d_call: -; j_call: TRBJ1-1; clone_size: many; v_call: TRBV11-2; cdr3_aa: CASSSLRTVTEAFF; cdr3_nt: TGTGCCAGCAGCTCCCTTAGGACAGTCACTGAAGCTTTCTTT
d_call: -; j_call: TRBJ1-2; clone_size: many; v_call: TRBV5-6; cdr3_aa: CATRGVHGYTF; cdr3_nt: TGTGCCACTCGGGGGGTACATGGCTACACCTTC
d_call: -; j_call: TRBJ2-5; clone_size: few; v_call: TRBV2; cdr3_aa: CASRREETQYF; cdr3_nt: TGTGCCAGCAGAAGAGAAGAGACCCAGTACTTC
d_call: TRBD1; j_call: TRBJ1-6; clone_size: few; v_call: TRBV15; cdr3_aa: CATERDSANSPLHF; cdr3_nt: TGTGCCACCGAGAGGGACAGCGCTAATTCACCCCTCCACTTT
d_call: TRBD1; j_call: TRBJ1-5; clone_size: many; v_call: TRBV12-3/TRBV12-4; cdr3_aa: CASRGDRAGQPQHF; cdr3_nt: TGTGCCAGCAGGGGGGACAGGGCTGGCCAGCCCCAGCATTTT
d_call: TRBD2; j_call: TRBJ2-7; clone_size: few; v_call: TRBV30; cdr3_aa: CAWSVRSSGGPEQYF; cdr3_nt: TGTGCCTGGAGTGTACGCAGTAGCGGGGGTCCCGAGCAGTACTTC
d_call: -; j_call: TRBJ1-5; clone_size: many; v_call: TRBV19; cdr3_aa: CASNPQTGQPQHF; cdr3_nt: TGTGCCAGTAACCCACAGACGGGTCAGCCCCAGCATTTT
d_call: -; j_call: TRBJ1-2; clone_size: few; v_call: TRBV11-2; cdr3_aa: CASSLDHRSYGYTF; cdr3_nt: TGTGCCAGCAGCTTGGACCACAGGTCCTATGGCTACACCTTC
d_call: TRBD1; j_call: TRBJ1-1; clone_size: -; v_call: TRBV29-1; cdr3_aa: CSRNRGSYTEAFF; cdr3_nt: TGCAGCCGGAACAGGGGGAGTTACACTGAAGCTTTCTTT
d_call: TRBD1; j_call: TRBJ1-2; clone_size: many; v_call: TRBV7-2; cdr3_aa: CASSSRTGEGYTF; cdr3_nt: TGTGCCAGCAGCTCTAGGACAGGCGAAGGCTACACCTTC
d_call: TRBD1; j_call: TRBJ1-5; clone_size: few; v_call: TRBV5-8; cdr3_aa: CASSLGLGQGVDQPQHF; cdr3_nt: TGTGCCAGCAGCTTAGGCCTCGGACAGGGGGTAGATCAGCCCCAGCATTTT
d_call: TRBD2; j_call: TRBJ2-7; clone_size: -; v_call: TRBV5-1; cdr3_aa: CASSPRGEPNEQYF; cdr3_nt: TGCGCCAGCAGCCCACGGGGGGAACCCAACGAGCAGTACTTC
d_call: -; j_call: TRBJ2-7; clone_size: many; v_call: TRBV20-1; cdr3_aa: CSAPVTGLGEQYF; cdr3_nt: TGCAGTGCCCCCGTAACAGGGCTGGGCGAGCAGTACTTC
d_call: TRBD1; j_call: TRBJ1-5; clone_size: many; v_call: TRBV19; cdr3_aa: CATGDRVSGVGNQPQHF; cdr3_nt: TGTGCCACCGGGGACAGGGTTTCGGGTGTGGGCAATCAGCCCCAGCATTTT
d_call: -; j_call: TRBJ2-2; clone_size: -; v_call: TRBV2; cdr3_aa: CASVGGGNTGELFF; cdr3_nt: TGTGCCAGCGTAGGCGGCGGAAACACCGGGGAGCTGTTTTTT
d_call: -; j_call: TRBJ1-1; clone_size: many; v_call: TRBV6-2/TRBV6-3; cdr3_aa: CASSHTENTEAFF; cdr3_nt: TGTGCCAGCAGCCACACCGAGAACACTGAAGCTTTCTTT
d_call: TRBD1; j_call: TRBJ1-5; clone_size: few; v_call: TRBV27; cdr3_aa: CASSITGGQPQHF; cdr3_nt: TGTGCCAGCAGCATAACAGGGGGGCAGCCCCAGCATTTT
d_call: -; j_call: TRBJ1-6; clone_size: many; v_call: TRBV11-2; cdr3_aa: CASSLEPFSPLHF; cdr3_nt: TGTGCCAGCAGCTTAGAACCTTTTTCACCCCTCCACTTT
d_call: -; j_call: TRBJ1-1; clone_size: -; v_call: TRBV10-3; cdr3_aa: CASNTGRTEAFF; cdr3_nt: TGTGCCAGCAATACGGGACGCACTGAAGCTTTCTTT